Sequencing of this T cell receptor beta chain was carried out in a study of cytomegalovirus exposure and HLA in healthy donors (dated by TCRdb to between 2016 and 2019). At the level of the whole study: An earlier analysis of fewer than 750 of the donors reported 276 Gb of sequence data and 117 million unique TCR beta sequences obtained from 150 million to 200 million T cells. Among around 400 genotyped donors of the cohort, an average of approximately 240,000 unique TCR beta nucleotide sequences were sequenced per donor, around a sixth of them non-productive. All discovery cohort repertoires had been generated on a single sequencing platform. To predict cytomegalovirus infection status, the study combined high-throughput TCR immunosequencing, statistical association of individual TCRs with disease status, and machine learning. A later genetic analysis took genome-wide SNP genotypes for 398 of the 666 donors and used that subset as a discovery cohort. Rather than drawing on any new phenotypic data, the later analysis identified candidate immune exposures from TCR beta sequences and the way those sequences occurred across donors. Because of strong linkage in the cohort, five DR-DQ haplotypes were treated as single units for association and clustering. The study aimed to test whether signatures of past pathogen exposure could be identified by cataloging public T cell receptors. A separate validation cohort of 100 to 150 different subjects was used in addition to the roughly 700-subject first cohort. The number of typed donors differed by locus: 629-630 for A, B, C, DRB1 and DQB1; roughly 510 for DQA1; 606 for DPA1; and some 450 for DPB1. The study profiled the T cell repertoires of more than 500 subjects by immunosequencing and related them to cytomegalovirus serostatus. A later analysis re-examined previously published TCR beta repertoires from 610 or so donors and added high-resolution HLA genotyping to investigate patterns of TCR occurrence. Donor age, sex, ethnicity and CMV serostatus were collected together with the repertoire data. An early release that covered 640 HLA-typed donors contained around 300 gigabases of sequencing data and about 84 million unique TCR sequences. In an earlier analysis of roughly 580 of the donors, high-throughput TCR beta sequencing was used to judge whether each TCR beta V gene segment behaved as functional or pseudogenic. Among the approximately 400 genotyped donors, around 79% belonged to the genetic ancestry cluster associated with self-reported Caucasian donors. Both class I and class II loci were covered by HLA typing, at four-digit resolution. Overall study outcomes, separate from this receptor: Linkage disequilibrium might explain the correlated functional status among segregating V segments, but an unknown experimental factor could not be excluded. Immune exposure information for the cohort was limited to CMV serostatus. According to a later analysis, parvovirus B19, influenza, CMV and Epstein-Barr virus appeared linked to several top co-occurrence clusters. At a false discovery rate of 0.05, a later analysis linked around 15,000 TCR beta sequences to specific HLA alleles. An association between a missense DCLRE1C variant and V-gene and J-gene trimming of TCR beta chains was found in a later genetic analysis and replicated in an independent cohort. This cohort had only TCR beta chains sequenced, and the lack of alpha or paired-chain data limited which features could be detected. Most TCR sequences were seen in very few donors, while some public TCRs were found in many individuals. When HLA alleles, especially DR and DQ, strongly co-occurred, TCR associations were difficult to assign to individual alleles. The study listed 150 to 200 TCR beta chains as associated with cytomegalovirus. Because counts were too low, seventeen rarely observed V segments, including chromosome 9 orphons, were excluded from the earlier analysis of fewer than 650 of the donors. In vitro tests confirmed that a few of the cytomegalovirus-associated TCR beta chains recognize cytomegalovirus antigens. A later analysis found that HLA-associated TCR beta chains were more clonally expanded and had lower generation probabilities than equally common non-associated chains. An earlier analysis of around 600 of the donors showed that most TCR beta V segments appeared in productive rearrangements either about 87% or about 30% of the time, which broadly matched IMGT annotations. According to a later analysis, most CMV-associated TCR beta chains appeared to be HLA-restricted, and the HLA associations seemed to be driven largely by CMV exposure. A further reported finding was that TCR beta sequences accurately predicted the HLA-A and HLA-B alleles for most subjects in the first cohort. The 87-base-pair reads could not distinguish some IMGT-functional V segments, including TRBV6-2 and TRBV6-3, so those segments were excluded. In a later analysis, TCR association rates were found to vary across HLA loci, with the most associated TCRs seen for DRB1 alleles and the fewest for HLA-C alleles. Sequencing depth was assumed to be roughly uniform across donors in the presence/absence analyses, though that assumption may not hold. The sequencing pipeline was judged likely to have produced a cluster of highly shared sequence variants as a technical artifact. According to the authors, the approach could potentially be generalized to other disease states and immunological phenotypes. In a later genetic analysis, fewer N-insertions in productive TCRs were reported among donors in an Asian-associated ancestry cluster than the roughly 700-donor mean. Because some donors lacked HLA typing at each locus, the association tests relied only on the typed subset. In both the original and validation cohorts, the classifier was reported to diagnose cytomegalovirus status with high specificity and sensitivity.

The germline V gene (reference sequence) gives CDR1 as SEHNR and CDR2 as FQNEAQ. Trimming removed 3 bases from V and 4 bases from J; the gene matches leave 7 bases unexplained. There are 16 amino acids in the CDR3, from cysteine to phenylalanine inclusive. Only CDR3 DNA remains: 48 bases, in frame from the first base. The cohort was made up of around 720 healthy bone marrow donors. At the time of sampling, all cohort members were nominally healthy, though unrecorded immune exposures were likely present. The donor tested CMV seropositive, placing the donor among the approximately 310 seropositive members of the cohort. A peripheral blood sample was provided by each donor, and peripheral blood mononuclear cells were used for TCR beta sequencing. Genomic DNA extraction from the blood cell samples was performed with the Qiagen DNeasy Blood Extraction Kit. A note on this clone: Its antigen is unknown. Base qualities were left out, and no much larger clone turns up one base away.

The library was built by means of the immunoSEQ multiplex PCR assay. The multiplex PCR relied on a mix of 60 forward primers for TCR Vbeta segments and 13 reverse primers for TCR Jbeta segments. A multiplex PCR assay on genomic DNA amplified the CDR3 region of rearranged TCR beta genes. The Illumina HiSeq System was used to sequence the amplified TCR beta libraries as 87-base-pair reads. The original pipeline was this. A later analysis counted tens of millions of unique TCR beta chains across the 550 to 750 repertoires, and 9 million to 14 million of these chains were shared by at least two donors. Raw reads were error-corrected and collapsed into unique sequences with a nearest-neighbor algorithm that merged closely related sequences to remove PCR and sequencing errors. Alignment of CDR3 sequences to IMGT reference sequences was used to assign V, D and J gene segments. Each retained sequence needed at least a six-nucleotide match to both a V gene segment and a J gene segment. Rearrangements were classified as productive when the CDR3 lacked stop codons and remained in frame with V and J, and all other rearrangements were classified as non-productive. Following IMGT convention, CDR3 was defined as the stretch from the second conserved V-encoded cysteine up to the conserved J-encoded phenylalanine. The earlier analysis of approximately 590 of the donors excluded any sequence lacking an unambiguous match to a single V gene segment. In an earlier analysis of approximately 590 of the donors, a V segment was called functional when productive rearrangements were above 56.7%, and segregating when the standard deviation between donors exceeded 5%. A statistical classification framework was built to diagnose cytomegalovirus status from the catalog of TCR beta chain sequences. In a later analysis, V and J genes were assigned by comparing TCR nucleotide sequences against IMGT/GENE-DB human TR gene sequences. In a later analysis, CDR3 sequences and most-parsimonious VDJ recombination scenarios were assigned using the TCRdist pipeline. In a later analysis, every TCR beta chain was defined by the combination of its CDR3 amino acid sequence and its V-gene family, and reads without a unique V-gene family were dropped. In a later analysis, fewer than 600 highly shared, low-generation-probability nucleotide sequences were removed to address suspected cross-contamination and a sequencing artifact. A later analysis calculated a clonal expansion index for each public chain from normalized within-repertoire ranks of inferred template counts. Generation probabilities in a later analysis came from a VDJ recombination model fitted to out-of-frame rearrangements, and those results were checked against IGoR. In a later analysis, TCR-TCR, TCR-HLA and TCR-CMV co-occurrence was scored with hypergeometric tests, and a repertoire-size bias correction was applied to TCR pairs. In a later analysis, false discovery rates were estimated by permuting HLA or CMV assignments 20 times. A later analysis grouped co-occurring TCRs with DBSCAN, adding TCRdist sequence similarity when clustering within HLA-allele-positive subsets. Repertoires with fewer than 30,000 or more than 120,000 public chains, plus five repertoires with anomalous nucleotide sharing, were excluded from co-occurrence clustering. The source is immuneACCESS, and TCRdb retained only in-frame sequences with V and J called. Part of the clones is not carried over; for the studies checked, unresolved V genes explain less than half of this, and the remainder is unexplained. Clone size and V and J calls were adopted from that table, with D and trimming inferred from the DNA. The table for this sample lists around 180,000 clones; roughly 80% of them were counted only once. The top ten constitute roughly 13% of the sample.

The sequence joins TRBV7-9 to TRBJ2-2, with 8 bases in between that match TRBD1. Sequenced input: PBMCs. The sequence was obtained from a woman between 45 and 60 years old in good health and CMV-seropositive. The CDR3 is CASSFPDRGSTGELFF. The sequenced DNA is TGTGCCAGCAGCTTTCCTGACAGGGGAAGCACCGGGGAGCTGTTTTTT.